This T cell receptor beta chain was profiled in a study of cytomegalovirus exposure and HLA in healthy donors. Turning to the study itself: The Caucasian-associated ancestry cluster contained about four fifths of the approximately 400 genotyped donors.

Concerning this clone itself: Its specificity is not known.

V was cut by 6 bases and J by 8 bases, with 16 bases left in between. Germline CDR1 and CDR2: SEHNR and FQNEAQ (reference sequence). This CDR3 comprises 14 residues. Findings and limits, study-wide: Later analysis placed DRB1 highest and HLA-C lowest in TCR association rates, which differed by HLA locus. According to the study, approximately 150 TCR beta chains were cytomegalovirus-associated.

PCR employed 60 Vbeta and 13 Jbeta primers. Authors' data handling: The count from a later analysis was 60 million to 85 million unique TCR beta chains, roughly 11 million of them shared. Some clones are missing from TCRdb's copy, which holds only in-frame ones; the method was immunoSEQ multiplex PCR. V and J calls plus clone size are reproduced from that table; the DNA served to infer D and trimming. The sample has 200,000 or so clones, 65% to 85% seen once. The chain recombines TRBV7-9 with TRBJ1-4; perhaps TRBD1 as D (5 bases). The sequence was collected from a woman aged 25-40 years in good health and CMV-seropositive. Sequenced: PBMCs. The CDR3 bases are TGTGCCAGCAGAAGAGGAGGGCCAGGGGAAAAACTGTTTTTT. This sequence encodes CASRRGGPGEKLFF.